A selection of T cell receptor beta chains follows, all from one sample in a study of radiotherapy plus CTLA-4 blockade in lung cancer. Only in-frame clones appear in the TCRdb table, and some are missing; sequencing was by immunoSEQ multiplex PCR. The top ten clones hold approximately 16% of a sample with about 87,000 clones, 70% to 90% of them seen once. The sample was peripheral blood, taken from a patient treated with radiotherapy plus ipilimumab. These TCRs come from a human donor with non-small cell lung cancer that progressed on radiotherapy plus ipilimumab. CDR3s include the opening cysteine and the closing phenylalanine or tryptophan. D genes are given only for firm matches. Some rows have no size entry. The others give once, few or many, or a class for an expanded clone.

TRBJ2-2	NA	TRBV30	NA	TGTGCCTGGAGTTTCGGTGGGGGGGCAATCACCGGGGAGCTGTTTTTT	CAWSFGGGAITGELFF
TRBJ1-5	TRBD1	TRBV10-3	few	TGTGCCATCAGCTCAGGGGGGGGGCTCGGTCAGCCCCAGCATTTT	CAISSGGGLGQPQHF
TRBJ2-7	TRBD1	TRBV4-1	once	TGCGCCATCCTACGGGACAGGGCCTCCATCCCCTCCTACGAGCAGTACTTC	CAILRDRASIPSYEQYF
TRBJ2-5	NA	TRBV18	NA	TGTGCCAGCTCACAGCAAGAGACCCAGTACTTC	CASSQQETQYF
TRBJ2-5	TRBD2	TRBV18	NA	TGTGCCAGCTCACCAGCTAGCGGGAGGGGTCAAGAGACCCAGTACTTC	CASSPASGRGQETQYF
TRBJ2-2	NA	TRBV2	NA	TGTGCCAGCAGTGAACCTGTGGACTCTAACACCGGGGAGCTGTTTTTT	CASSEPVDSNTGELFF
TRBJ2-3	TRBD1	TRBV18	few	TGTGCCAGCTCACCAGGGCCAGGGGGCTCGACAGATACGCAGTATTTT	CASSPGPGGSTDTQYF
TRBJ2-2	NA	TRBV28	NA	TGTGCCAGCGGGCGGGCCACGAACACCGGGGAGCTGTTTTTT	CASGRATNTGELFF
TRBJ1-5	TRBD1	TRBV19	NA	TGTGCCAGTAGCCAACAGGGGAATCAGCCCCAGCATTTT	CASSQQGNQPQHF
TRBJ1-1	NA	TRBV6-5	NA	TGTGCCAGCAGTCGGCCCTGGAGGGAAGCTTTCTTT	CASSRPWREAFF
TRBJ2-5	NA	TRBV19	NA	TGTGCCAGTAGTAGGGGACTGACGGACGGAGAGACCCAGTACTTC	CASSRGLTDGETQYF
TRBJ2-3	NA	TRBV21-1	NA	TGTGCCAGCACGACAGATACGCAGTATTTT	CASTTDTQYF
TRBJ1-5	NA	TRBV2	NA	TGTGCCAGTAGGGACGGCAATCAGCCCCAGCATTTT	CASRDGNQPQHF
TRBJ2-7	TRBD2	TRBV27	NA	TGTGCCAGCAGTTTATTCTTCATGGGGCTAGCGGGAGGTCTTGACTACGAGCAGTACTTC	CASSLFFMGLAGGLDYEQYF
TRBJ1-3	NA	TRBV7-9	NA	TGTGCCAGCAGCTTAGCGGTAGGCTCTGGAAACACCATATATTTT	CASSLAVGSGNTIYF
TRBJ2-3	NA	TRBV5-1	NA	TGCGCCAGCAGCACTGGGGGGCACGCAGATACGCAGTATTTT	CASSTGGHADTQYF
TRBJ1-5	NA	TRBV6-1	NA	TGTGCCAGCAGTGAATCAGGGAGCAATCAGCCCCAGCATTTT	CASSESGSNQPQHF
TRBJ2-7	NA	TRBV6-5	NA	TGTGCCAGCAGCCAGACCGGCGCCATCTCCTACGAGCAGTACTTC	CASSQTGAISYEQYF
TRBJ2-7	TRBD2	TRBV7-2	NA	TGTGCCAGCAGCTTGGGACTAGCGGGAGTGGACGAGCAGTACTTC	CASSLGLAGVDEQYF
TRBJ2-7	NA	TRBV5-4	NA	TGCGCCAGCAGTCTGGGGCACTCCTACGAGCAGTACTTC	CASSLGHSYEQYF
TRBJ2-7	NA	TRBV19	once	TGTGCCAGTAAGGATGAGGGGGGTACCTACGAGCAGTACTTC	CASKDEGGTYEQYF